The 8 T cell receptor beta chains reported below all come from one sample, sequenced in a study of blood T cell repertoires in COVID-19. Clones were read by immunoSEQ multiplex PCR, and TCRdb kept only the in-frame ones, dropping some. The sample includes approximately 130,000 clones, 88% seen only once; the top ten take about 1.5%. The sample comprised peripheral blood. The receptors were gathered from a human donor in a cohort sampled during active COVID-19.

The chain employs TRBV7-9 and TRBJ1-1; possible D gene TRBD1, 6 bases. The germline V gene has CDR1 SEHNR and CDR2 FQNEAQ (reference sequence). The CDR3 has 14 amino acids. The ends were cut back, 3 bases at V and 0 bases at J, with 8 bases in the middle. CDR3 nucleotides: TGTGCCAGCAGCTTCACAGGGATGAACACTGAAGCTTTCTTT. Translating gives CASSFTGMNTEAFF.

The chain links TRBV20-1 to TRBJ2-2; maybe TRBD1 (6 bases). Germline-derived CDR1 and CDR2 are DFQATT and SNEGSKA (reference sequence). The CDR3 loop spans 14 amino acids. The V end lost 3 bases, the J end lost 3 bases, and 11 bases lay between the germline ends. CDR3 bases: TGCAGTGCTAGTGGACAGTCGTACACCGGGGAGCTGTTTTTT. It specifies CSASGQSYTGELFF.

The J gene is TRBJ2-1, the V gene TRBV28; the match to TRBD2 covers 10 bases. The CDR3 length is 14 residues. Per germline, CDR1 MDHEN and CDR2 SYDVKM. J was trimmed by 9 bases and V by 6 bases; bases with no gene match: 8. The chain's CDR3 is CASRPGLARGEQFF. The CDR3 DNA is TGTGCCAGCAGGCCGGGACTAGCGAGAGGTGAGCAGTTCTTC.

The chain employs TRBV3-1 (or the pseudogene TRBV3-2) and TRBJ1-3; TRBD1 might be the D (6 bases). Looked up from germline, CDR1 is LGHDT and CDR2 is YNNKEL (reference sequence). Trimming took off 4 bases at V and 2 bases at J, with 12 bases between the two ends. This CDR3 is 15 amino acids long. The CDR3 bases are TGTGCCAGCAGCCTTCGGGGGGGCCCTGGAAACACCATATATTTT. It is translated as CASSLRGGPGNTIYF.

The chain couples TRBV7-2 to TRBJ1-1; possible D gene TRBD1, 6 bases. The CDR3 is 14 residues long. Germline CDR1 reads SGHTA; CDR2 reads FQGNSA. V was cut by 3 bases and J by 0 bases, with 8 bases left in between. The CDR3 spells CASSFHRVNTEAFF. CDR3 sequence (DNA): TGTGCCAGCAGCTTCCACAGGGTGAACACTGAAGCTTTCTTT.

V usage is TRBV10-3 and J usage is TRBJ1-1, with 7 bases matching TRBD1. CDR3 length: 13 amino acids. Germline V gene lookup returns CDR1 ENHRY and CDR2 SYGVKD. J lost 1 base, V lost 10 bases, and 6 bases had no gene match. The CDR3 loop reads CATRDSTNTEAFF. DNA of the CDR3: TGTGCCACGAGGGACAGTACGAACACTGAAGCTTTCTTT.

V gene TRBV6-5 combines with J gene TRBJ2-7, with a possible D match to TRBD1 (6 bases). The CDR3 extends over 15 amino acids. The germline V gene has CDR1 MNHEY and CDR2 SVGAGI. V shed 10 bases and J shed 0 bases, with 19 bases lying between them. This CDR3 reads CATSKTPGVSYEQYF. The CDR3 bases are TGTGCCACCTCAAAGACACCAGGGGTCTCCTACGAGCAGTACTTC.

The chain links TRBV2 to TRBJ2-2; 7 bases agree with TRBD2. The CDR3 has 16 amino acids. With V trimmed by 4 bases and J by 7 bases, 12 bases remained unmatched. Germline V gene data show CDR1 as SNHLY and CDR2 as FYNNEI. The CDR3 sequence is CASSALPGGQVGELFF. Written as DNA, the CDR3 is TGTGCCAGCAGTGCTCTGCCGGGGGGTCAGGTCGGGGAGCTGTTTTTT.